This entry lists 2 T cell receptor beta chains sequenced from one sample in a study of tumor and adjacent non-tumor tissue in lung cancer. RNA was extracted from bulk tissue without any cell sorting. TCRbeta libraries were built with three rounds of nested PCR, modified from ARM-PCR. MiXCR, applied by TCRdb to the multiplex PCR reads, yields one record per CDR3 protein. The sample contains over 100,000 distinct CDR3 sequences, roughly 80% of which appear only once. The sample consisted of lung tumor tissue. The receptor set was obtained from a woman aged 55-69 years with non-small cell lung cancer.

A remark on this clonotype: Lacking the conserved final phenylalanine or tryptophan, this CDR3 likely reflects a read error. The limits of the CDR3 on the DNA are not certain, so only TCRdb's listed CDR3 is given. The genes are TRBV20-1 and TRBJ2-3; TRBD2 was called by the table and not checked on the DNA. From germline, CDR1 is DFQATT and CDR2 SNEGSKA (reference sequence). Inclusive of both ends, the CDR3 amounts to 14 amino acids. CDR3 region: CSARLAESTDTQYL.

Points on this clonotype: This may be a read error: a much more frequent sequence differs by one nucleotide. This chain uses TRBV11-2 with TRBJ1-3; D uncertain. V lost 1 base, J lost 5 bases, and 6 bases lay in between. This CDR3 comprises 13 residues. Per the germline V gene, CDR1 is SGHAT and CDR2 is FQNNGV. CDR3: CASSLGWRNTIYF. For the CDR3, the DNA is TGTGCCAGCAGCTTAGGCTGGAGAAACACCATATATTTT.